This TCR beta chain is drawn from a study of blood T cell repertoires in COVID-19. Looking at the study overall: From the United States, Italy and Spain came samples of acute and convalescent COVID-19. PBMCs, B-cell-depleted T cells, or T cells provided the cDNA or gDNA that made up the material.

This clone was observed a handful of times. V was cut by 7 bases and J by 3 bases, with 15 bases left in between. The CDR3 consists of 14 residues. The germline gives CDR1 SEHNR, CDR2 FQNEAQ (reference sequence). In the authors' workflow: Amplification with reference gene primers provided the estimates of nucleated cell counts. The method was immunoSEQ multiplex PCR; TCRdb's version includes in-frame clones alone and lacks a portion of them. Clonal size and the V and J genes are those of that table, whereas D and trimming came from the DNA. The sample gives about 170,000 clones, approximately 81% of which show up once; over 9.5% is in the top ten.

This chain joins TRBV7-9 and TRBJ1-1; TRBD1 might be the D (5 bases). The origin of this receptor is an elderly woman with active or convalescent COVID-19. Sequenced input: peripheral blood. CDR3 in amino acids: CASTEDSGDTEAFF. CDR3 sequence (DNA): TGTGCCAGCACCGAAGACAGCGGGGACACTGAAGCTTTCTTT.